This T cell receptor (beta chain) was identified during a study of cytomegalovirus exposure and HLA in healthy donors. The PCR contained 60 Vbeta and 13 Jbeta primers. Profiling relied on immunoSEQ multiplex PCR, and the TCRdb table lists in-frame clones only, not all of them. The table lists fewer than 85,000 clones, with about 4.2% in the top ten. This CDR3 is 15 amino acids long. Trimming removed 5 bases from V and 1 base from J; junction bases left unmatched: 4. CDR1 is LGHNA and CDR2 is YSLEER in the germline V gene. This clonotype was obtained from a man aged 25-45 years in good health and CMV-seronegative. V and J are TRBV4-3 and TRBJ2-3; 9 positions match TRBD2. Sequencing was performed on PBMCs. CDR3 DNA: TGCGCCAGCAGCACTCGACTAGCGGGCACAGATACGCAGTATTTT. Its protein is CASSTRLAGTDTQYF.